A selection of T cell receptor beta chains follows, all from one sample in a study of T cell responses to AZD1222 COVID-19 vaccine. This table comes from immunoSEQ multiplex PCR, and its TCRdb copy is limited to in-frame clones, with some not included. The sample holds 70,000 to 80,000 clones, around 81% seen once. The sequenced sample was peripheral blood, obtained 28 days after the second AZD1222 dose. These receptors all stem from an adult who received the AZD1222 COVID-19 vaccine. CDR3s include the opening cysteine and the closing phenylalanine or tryptophan. Fields, in order: V gene, D gene, J gene, clone size, CDR3 DNA, CDR3 protein. D genes are given only for firm matches. Not all rows give a size; the values are once, few, many and, for expanded clones, a class.

v_gene: TRBV5-1; d_gene: TRBD2; j_gene: TRBJ2-1; abundance: .; CDR3nt: TGCGCCAGCAGCTTCCCTAGCGGGGACAATGAGCAGTTCTTC; CDR3aa: CASSFPSGDNEQFF
v_gene: TRBV21-1; d_gene: .; j_gene: TRBJ2-4; abundance: .; CDR3nt: TGTGCCAGCAGCAAAAAAAACCTGCTGGCCAAAAACATTCAGTACTTC; CDR3aa: CASSKKNLLAKNIQYF
v_gene: TRBV19; d_gene: .; j_gene: TRBJ2-6; abundance: .; CDR3nt: TGTGCCAGTAGTATCATCGGGGCAGGGGAGTTGGCTGGGGCCAACGTCCTGACTTTC; CDR3aa: CASSIIGAGELAGANVLTF
v_gene: TRBV7-2; d_gene: TRBD1; j_gene: TRBJ1-2; abundance: .; CDR3nt: TGTGCCAGCAGCTTAGGACCGTCCAGGGGGGCCGGCTACACCTTC; CDR3aa: CASSLGPSRGAGYTF
v_gene: TRBV11-1; d_gene: .; j_gene: TRBJ2-7; abundance: .; CDR3nt: TGTGCCAGCAGCCTCCCGCATGACGAGCAGTACTTC; CDR3aa: CASSLPHDEQYF
v_gene: TRBV12-5; d_gene: .; j_gene: TRBJ1-5; abundance: .; CDR3nt: TGTGCTAGTGGTTTGCATAGCAATCAGCCCCAGCATTTT; CDR3aa: CASGLHSNQPQHF
v_gene: TRBV28; d_gene: .; j_gene: TRBJ2-5; abundance: .; CDR3nt: TGTGCCAGCAGTTCCCCATTTTGGGACGCCCAAGAGACCCAGTACTTC; CDR3aa: CASSSPFWDAQETQYF
v_gene: TRBV28; d_gene: .; j_gene: TRBJ1-6; abundance: .; CDR3nt: TGTGCCAGCAGTTTAGGGGCAGGCTCCTATAATTCACCCCTCCACTTT; CDR3aa: CASSLGAGSYNSPLHF
v_gene: TRBV4-3; d_gene: TRBD2; j_gene: TRBJ2-1; abundance: few; CDR3nt: TGCGCCAGCAGCCCCGTAGCGGGAAGGTCCTACAATGAGCAGTTCTTC; CDR3aa: CASSPVAGRSYNEQFF
v_gene: TRBV5-4; d_gene: .; j_gene: TRBJ1-5; abundance: .; CDR3nt: TGTGCCAGCAGCTTGGAGGGAAGCAATCAGCCCCAGCATTTT; CDR3aa: CASSLEGSNQPQHF
v_gene: TRBV27; d_gene: .; j_gene: TRBJ1-4; abundance: .; CDR3nt: TGTGCCACAAAGACAGGTCTTAATGAAAAACTGTTTTTT; CDR3aa: CATKTGLNEKLFF
v_gene: TRBV27; d_gene: TRBD2; j_gene: TRBJ2-2; abundance: .; CDR3nt: TGTGCCAGCAGCCGTACGGGACTAGCGGGAGGGTACACCGGGGAGCTGTTTTTT; CDR3aa: CASSRTGLAGGYTGELFF
v_gene: TRBV9; d_gene: TRBD2; j_gene: TRBJ2-2; abundance: .; CDR3nt: TGTGCCAGCAGCGTAGGAGCTAGCGGTTACACCGGGGAGCTGTTTTTT; CDR3aa: CASSVGASGYTGELFF
v_gene: TRBV7-8; d_gene: .; j_gene: TRBJ1-1; abundance: .; CDR3nt: TGTGCCAGCAGCCTCATTAAGGACACTGAAGCTTTCTTT; CDR3aa: CASSLIKDTEAFF
v_gene: TRBV6-5; d_gene: TRBD1; j_gene: TRBJ2-1; abundance: .; CDR3nt: TGTGCCAGCAGTTGGACAGGGCCCAATGAGCAGTTCTTC; CDR3aa: CASSWTGPNEQFF
v_gene: TRBV4-1; d_gene: .; j_gene: TRBJ2-2; abundance: .; CDR3nt: TGCGCCAGCAGCCAATATACGGGGGCGAACACCGGGGAGCTGTTTTTT; CDR3aa: CASSQYTGANTGELFF
v_gene: TRBV27; d_gene: .; j_gene: TRBJ2-7; abundance: .; CDR3nt: TGTGCCAGCAGTTTAAGCCCCTTTCGCGGGGACTCCTACGAGCAGTACTTC; CDR3aa: CASSLSPFRGDSYEQYF
v_gene: TRBV27; d_gene: TRBD2; j_gene: TRBJ2-3; abundance: once; CDR3nt: TGTGCCAGCAGTTTACTAGGACTAGCGGGACAGTCGGATACGCAGTATTTT; CDR3aa: CASSLLGLAGQSDTQYF
v_gene: TRBV7-2; d_gene: TRBD2; j_gene: TRBJ2-3; abundance: .; CDR3nt: TGTGCCAGCAGCTCCCCTGGCCTAGCGGGAGGCACAGATACGCAGTATTTT; CDR3aa: CASSSPGLAGGTDTQYF
v_gene: TRBV7-2; d_gene: TRBD2; j_gene: TRBJ2-5; abundance: .; CDR3nt: TGTGCCAGCAGGCCCAAGCGGGGGGCACAAGAGACCCAGTACTTC; CDR3aa: CASRPKRGAQETQYF
v_gene: TRBV7-9; d_gene: .; j_gene: TRBJ2-1; abundance: .; CDR3nt: TGTGCCAGCACCTTCCAAACCAGCTCCTACAATGAGCAGTTCTTC; CDR3aa: CASTFQTSSYNEQFF
v_gene: TRBV4-2; d_gene: .; j_gene: TRBJ2-5; abundance: .; CDR3nt: TGTGCCAGCAGCCAAGATATGGGGGCCCAAGAGACCCAGTACTTC; CDR3aa: CASSQDMGAQETQYF
v_gene: TRBV3-1/TRBV3-2; d_gene: TRBD1; j_gene: TRBJ1-6; abundance: once; CDR3nt: TGTGCCAGCAGCCCGTCACAGGGGGCGCGGTCACCCCTCCACTTT; CDR3aa: CASSPSQGARSPLHF
v_gene: TRBV29-1; d_gene: TRBD2; j_gene: TRBJ2-1; abundance: .; CDR3nt: TGCAGCGTTGCCTTACAGCGGGGGAAAAATGAGCAGTTCTTC; CDR3aa: CSVALQRGKNEQFF
v_gene: TRBV21-1; d_gene: .; j_gene: TRBJ2-2; abundance: .; CDR3nt: TGTGCCAGCAGCAAAGATGGGCGGGACGCGAACACCGGGGAGCTGTTTTTT; CDR3aa: CASSKDGRDANTGELFF
v_gene: TRBV6-5; d_gene: .; j_gene: TRBJ2-7; abundance: .; CDR3nt: TGTGCCAGCAGTTACGATCCCCTTTCCTACGAGCAGTACTTC; CDR3aa: CASSYDPLSYEQYF
v_gene: TRBV20-1; d_gene: .; j_gene: TRBJ1-2; abundance: .; CDR3nt: TGCAGTGCTAGTTCAGGGGACAACTATGGCTACACCTTC; CDR3aa: CSASSGDNYGYTF
v_gene: TRBV4-3; d_gene: TRBD1; j_gene: TRBJ2-3; abundance: .; CDR3nt: TGCGCCAGCAGCCAAGATGGAGGGACAGGGCAGGGGGATACGCAGTATTTT; CDR3aa: CASSQDGGTGQGDTQYF
v_gene: TRBV7-6; d_gene: .; j_gene: TRBJ1-3; abundance: .; CDR3nt: TGTGCCAGCTCCAACAGTGGAAACACCATATATTTT; CDR3aa: CASSNSGNTIYF
v_gene: TRBV24-1; d_gene: .; j_gene: TRBJ2-7; abundance: .; CDR3nt: TGTGCCACCAGTGATTGGGGTTCCTACGAGCAGTACTTC; CDR3aa: CATSDWGSYEQYF
v_gene: TRBV6-5; d_gene: .; j_gene: TRBJ2-2; abundance: .; CDR3nt: TGTGCCAGCAGTTACGGATCAGGGACCGGGGAGCTGTTTTTT; CDR3aa: CASSYGSGTGELFF
v_gene: TRBV7-3; d_gene: .; j_gene: TRBJ1-5; abundance: .; CDR3nt: TGTGCCAGCAGTGACAGGCCGAATCAGCCCCAGCATTTT; CDR3aa: CASSDRPNQPQHF
v_gene: TRBV19; d_gene: .; j_gene: TRBJ1-1; abundance: .; CDR3nt: TGTGCCAGTAGTATTGGGTCAGGGGCGAACACTGAAGCTTTCTTT; CDR3aa: CASSIGSGANTEAFF
v_gene: TRBV7-3; d_gene: .; j_gene: TRBJ1-5; abundance: .; CDR3nt: TGTGCCAGCAGCCAATTAAATCAGCCCCAGCATTTT; CDR3aa: CASSQLNQPQHF
v_gene: TRBV28; d_gene: .; j_gene: TRBJ2-1; abundance: .; CDR3nt: TGTGCCAGCAGTTTACGCCCGTCCCGAGGTACTGAGCAGTTCTTC; CDR3aa: CASSLRPSRGTEQFF